The subject of this entry is one T cell receptor (beta chain). This entry comes from a study of blood T cell repertoires in COVID-19. Turning to the study itself: Acute and convalescent COVID-19 samples came from the United States, Italy and Spain. Nucleic acid was either cDNA or gDNA, and it came from T cells, B-cell-depleted T cells, or PBMCs.

The CDR3 length is 12 residues. V lost 4 bases and J 10 bases, leaving 13 bases between the germline ends. Germline-derived CDR1 and CDR2 are LGHDT and YNNKEL (reference sequence). How the authors handled the data: The authors estimated nucleated cell counts from reference gene primer amplification. Assay: immunoSEQ multiplex PCR; the TCRdb copy retains only in-frame clones and omits some. That table gives V, J and clone size, and the DNA gave D and trimming. The sample has approximately 30,000 clones; over 70% are singletons. Sequencing was carried out using peripheral blood. The TCR originated in a man aged 50 or older with active or convalescent COVID-19. The chain links TRBV3-1 (or the pseudogene TRBV3-2) to TRBJ1-1; D might be TRBD1 (6 bases). The CDR3 nucleotides are TGTGCCAGCAGCCGCGAAGGGGGTGTAGCTTTCTTT. Amino acids: CASSREGGVAFF.